Below, 21 T cell receptor beta chains from the same sample are listed, as sequenced in a study of cytomegalovirus exposure and HLA in healthy donors. Primers: 60 Vbeta forward and 13 Jbeta reverse. TCRdb's table, derived via immunoSEQ multiplex PCR, lists solely in-frame clones and lacks some. There are nearly 100,000 clones in the sample; around 76% occur only once, and around 19% lies in the top ten. Sequenced material: PBMCs. All receptors derive from a woman between 55 and 75 years old in good health and CMV-seropositive.

This clone was seen a few times. CDR3 loop: CASTGQPTYEQYF. The CDR3 DNA sequence: TGTGCCAGTACCGGACAGCCTACCTACGAGCAGTACTTC. The chain recombines TRBV6-1 with TRBJ2-7, with D maybe TRBD1 (6 bases). V was trimmed by 9 bases and J by 2 bases, leaving 14 bases between them. This CDR3 has 13 amino acids. The germline V gene encodes CDR1 MNHNS and CDR2 SASEGT.

This chain connects TRBV27 to TRBJ1-3, with D possibly being TRBD1 (5 bases). There are 14 residues in the CDR3. The germline V gene has CDR1 MNHEY and CDR2 SMNVEV (reference sequence). With 3 bases removed from V and 8 bases from J, the gap between germline ends came to 14 bases. The CDR3 DNA follows: TGTGCCAGCAGTTTCGATATCGAAGGGGACACCATATATTTT. Protein sequence: CASSFDIEGDTIYF.

V and J are TRBV5-1 and TRBJ2-5, with 9 bases lining up with TRBD1. Germline V lookup: CDR1 SGHRS, CDR2 YFSETQ. Losses at the gene ends were 2 bases for V and 5 bases for J; bases not matched to a gene: 7. The CDR3 extends over 15 amino acids. The CDR3 nucleotides read TGCGCCAGCAGCTTACAGGGGGCGCGGAGTGAGACCCAGTACTTC. It translates to CASSLQGARSETQYF. Complete variable domain (other parts from reference TRBV5-1 and TRBJ2-5): KAGVTQTPRYLIKTRGQQVTLSCSPISGHRSVSWYQQTPGQGLQFLFEYFSETQRNKGNFPGRFSGRQFSNSRSEMNVSTLELGDSALYLCASSLQGARSETQYFGPGTRLLVL.

This clone occurred once. J is TRBJ2-1 and V is TRBV15; 12 nucleotides match TRBD1. CDR1 is LNHNV and CDR2 is YYDKDF in the germline V gene (reference sequence). CDR3 size: 16 residues. Trimming cost V 5 bases and J 10 bases; bases outside gene matches: 12. This CDR3 is CATSLSPGQGAGEQFF. CDR3 nucleotide sequence: TGTGCCACCAGCCTCTCTCCGGGACAGGGGGCTGGGGAGCAGTTCTTC. Variable domain in full (rest from reference TRBV15 and TRBJ2-1): DAMVIQNPRYQVTQFGKPVTLSCSQTLNHNVMYWYQQKSSQAPKLLFHYYDKDFNNEADTPDNFQSRRPNTSFCFLDIRSPGLGDTAMYLCATSLSPGQGAGEQFFGPGTRLTVL.

The chain is built from TRBV4-1 and TRBJ2-1; 13 nucleotides match TRBD2. The CDR3 is 15 residues long. Losses at the gene ends were 3 bases for V and 10 bases for J; bases not matched to a gene: 6. Germline CDR1 and CDR2: MGHRA and YSYEKL. CDR3 loop: CASSQGLAGIGEQFF. CDR3 in DNA: TGCGCCAGCAGCCAGGGACTAGCGGGAATCGGGGAGCAGTTCTTC.

CDR3: CASSSGTSSSTDTQYF. The CDR3 region has the DNA TGCGCCAGCAGCTCGGGGACTAGCTCTAGCACAGATACGCAGTATTTT. The chain joins TRBV5-1 to TRBJ2-3; 9 bases align to TRBD2. With V trimmed by 3 bases and J by 0 bases, 5 bases remained unmatched. Germline CDR1 and CDR2: SGHRS and YFSETQ. The CDR3 consists of 16 residues.

The genes are TRBV6-5 and TRBJ2-1, with 8 bases aligning to TRBD1. Germline V gives CDR1 MNHEY, CDR2 SVGAGI. The V segment lost 2 bases and the J segment 15 bases; nucleotides outside the gene matches: 9. There are 13 residues in the CDR3. CDR3 sequence: CASSYRASGQGFF. As DNA, the CDR3 is TGTGCCAGCAGTTACCGAGCCTCAGGACAGGGGTTCTTC.

This clone turned up a few times. The chain couples TRBV18 to TRBJ1-4; TRBD1 might be the D (6 bases). The CDR3 totals 14 residues. The V gene lost 4 bases and the J gene lost 6 bases, with 12 bases spanning the gap. CDR1 and CDR2 from the germline V gene are KGHSH and LQKENI. DNA of the CDR3: TGTGCCAGCTCACTCCAGGGGAGTCATGAAAAACTGTTTTTT. It is translated as CASSLQGSHEKLFF.

The chain combines TRBV2 with TRBJ2-1, with a possible D match to TRBD2 (6 bases). Germline lookup yields CDR1 SNHLY and CDR2 FYNNEI. The CDR3 spans 13 residues. V was shortened by 5 bases and J by 8 bases, with 13 bases between the two germline ends. The DNA of the CDR3 is TGTGCCAGCAGTAGTAGGAGGGACCATGAGCAGTTCTTC. The encoded protein is CASSSRRDHEQFF.

The chain uses TRBV10-3 and TRBJ2-5; 7 positions match TRBD2. TRBJ2-7 explains the end of the DNA better; the J call may be wrong. This CDR3 is built from 16 residues. Germline CDR1 reads ENHRY; CDR2 reads SYGVKD. The CDR3 DNA sequence: TGTGCCATCAGTGAGTCTTCTAGCGGAAGCCCATACGAGCAGTACTTC. Amino acid sequence: CAISESSSGSPYEQYF.

This clone has only a few counts. The rearrangement uses TRBV2 and TRBJ2-7, with 7 bases fitting TRBD1. The CDR3 length is 14 residues. V trimming: 7 bases; J trimming: 0 bases; junction bases outside the gene matches: 6. Germline V CDR1 and CDR2: SNHLY, FYNNEI. The CDR3 spells CASILDRLSYEQYF. The CDR3 region has the DNA TGTGCCAGCATCCTGGACAGGCTCTCCTACGAGCAGTACTTC.

This clone was seen a few times. The V call is TRBV7-3, the J call TRBJ1-3; D remains unclear. Per germline, CDR1 SGHTA and CDR2 FQGTGA. The CDR3 has 15 amino acids. The germline V and J ends were trimmed by 0 bases and 0 bases, with 6 bases remaining between them. This chain's CDR3 is CASSLTHNSGNTIYF. CDR3 coding DNA: TGTGCCAGCAGCTTAACGCACAACTCTGGAAACACCATATATTTT.

A note on this clone: This sample includes further DNA sequences coding for the same CDR3. The rearrangement links TRBV27 to TRBJ1-4; a weak D match, TRBD1 (6 bases). There are 15 residues in the CDR3. CDR1 and CDR2 from the germline V gene are MNHEY and SMNVEV (reference sequence). The V gene lost 5 bases and the J gene lost 7 bases, with 17 bases spanning the gap. The DNA of the CDR3 is TGTGCCAGCAGTACCCAACAGGGTAGGGCTGAAAAACTGTTTTTT. Protein product: CASSTQQGRAEKLFF.

This chain joins TRBV30 and TRBJ1-1; D might be TRBD1 (6 bases). In germline, CDR1 is GTSNPN, CDR2 SVGIG (reference sequence). The ends were cut back, 2 bases at V and 1 base at J, with 8 bases in the middle. This CDR3 comprises 13 residues. The CDR3 spells CAWSRTANTEAFF. For the CDR3, the DNA is TGTGCCTGGAGTCGGACAGCGAACACTGAAGCTTTCTTT.

This clone was counted a few times. This rearrangement joins TRBV7-3 to TRBJ2-1, with 10 bases that match TRBD2. CDR3 length: 15 residues. The germline V gene encodes CDR1 SGHTA and CDR2 FQGTGA. V shed 5 bases, J shed 2 bases, and the junction held 3 bases outside the gene matches. CDR3 bases: TGTGCCAGCAGCCCTCTAGCGGGAGCCTACAATGAGCAGTTCTTC. Amino acids: CASSPLAGAYNEQFF.

The chain combines TRBV6-1 with TRBJ1-3, with unresolved D. Germline V lookup: CDR1 MNHNS, CDR2 SASEGT. This CDR3 has 14 amino acids. The V gene lost 3 bases and the J gene lost 0 bases, with 6 bases spanning the gap. The CDR3 nucleotides read TGTGCCAGCAGTGACGACTTCTCTGGAAACACCATATATTTT. This codes for CASSDDFSGNTIYF.

Written as DNA, the CDR3 is TGCGCCAGCACCTTCGACCGGACCCCGGGAGGCAATGAGCAGTTCTTC. Protein product: CASTFDRTPGGNEQFF. V gene TRBV23-1 combines with J gene TRBJ2-1; TRBD2 aligns across 7 bases. TRBV23-1 falls under the ORF class, with uncertain function. Unmatched junction bases numbered 15, after V lost 7 bases and J lost 6 bases. The CDR3 is 16 residues long.

This clone has more than one count but fewer than ten. The chain uses TRBV10-3 and TRBJ1-5; D is possibly TRBD1 (6 bases). From germline, CDR1 is ENHRY and CDR2 SYGVKD. The CDR3 runs 13 residues. V was clipped by 4 bases and J by 2 bases, with 6 bases between them. CDR3 in DNA: TGTGCCATCAGTGGACAGGGCAATCAGCCCCAGCATTTT. Amino acid sequence: CAISGQGNQPQHF.

The chain combines TRBV2 with TRBJ2-5, with D unresolved. The ends were cut back, 7 bases at V and 5 bases at J, with 8 bases in the middle. This CDR3 spans 11 amino acids. The V gene's germline CDR1 is SNHLY and CDR2 FYNNEI. The CDR3 loop is CASKYGETQYF. DNA of the CDR3: TGTGCCAGCAAGTACGGGGAGACCCAGTACTTC.

The chain couples TRBV6-6 to TRBJ2-5; perhaps TRBD1 as D (7 bases). The CDR3 is made up of 15 amino acids. Trimming stripped 3 bases from V and 5 bases from J, with 16 bases between. The V gene's germline CDR1 is MNHNY and CDR2 SVGAGI (reference sequence). The CDR3 protein is CASSYSRGAWETQYF. The DNA of the CDR3 is TGTGCCAGCAGTTATTCCAGGGGGGCGTGGGAGACCCAGTACTTC.

The chain employs TRBV11-2 and TRBJ2-7; D is undetermined. Germline V CDR1 and CDR2: SGHAT, FQNNGV. V was cut by 1 base and J by 4 bases, with 2 bases left in between. This CDR3 region has 11 residues. DNA for the CDR3: TGTGCCAGCAGCTTAGCTTACGAGCAGTACTTC. This sequence encodes CASSLAYEQYF.